The 21 T cell receptor beta chains in this list originate from one sample, sequenced in a study of blood T cell repertoires in COVID-19. Repertoires were generated with immunoSEQ multiplex PCR, while TCRdb's copy carries only in-frame clones and drops some. The top ten clones hold around 10% of a sample with about 300,000 clones, around four fifths of them seen once. The sequenced sample consisted of peripheral blood. The receptor source for this set is a woman in her 50s who had recovered from COVID-19.

The chain links TRBV9 to TRBJ2-1, with TRBD2 matching over 7 bases. Germline assignment: CDR1 SGDLS and CDR2 YYNGEE. J was trimmed by 7 bases and V by 4 bases; bases with no gene match: 14. There are 16 residues in the CDR3. CDR3 protein: CASSLGGIAGLNEQFF. CDR3 nucleotide sequence: TGTGCCAGCAGCCTCGGAGGCATAGCGGGTCTTAATGAGCAGTTCTTC.

V and J are TRBV6-2 or TRBV6-3 and TRBJ2-3; D gene uncertain. Trimming removed 5 bases at V and 2 bases at J, with 17 bases between. Germline V CDR1 and CDR2: MNHEY, SVGEGT. The CDR3 has 16 amino acids. The CDR3 is CASSRTWAVYTDTQYF. CDR3 DNA sequence: TGTGCCAGCAGTCGAACCTGGGCCGTCTACACAGATACGCAGTATTTT.

The sample holds one count of this clone. This chain links TRBV7-8 with TRBJ1-2; D is unclear. CDR3 length: 14 amino acids. The germline gives CDR1 SGHVS, CDR2 FQNEAQ. The CDR3 region has the DNA TGTGTCTCGAATCCTTTCACAGAGTTCGAAGGCTACACCTTC. Translating gives CVSNPFTEFEGYTF.

The J gene is TRBJ1-2, the V gene TRBV7-2; 12 bases map to TRBD1. The germline V gene encodes CDR1 SGHTA and CDR2 FQGNSA. Trimming at V came to 5 bases and at J to 4 bases, leaving 5 bases not matched to a gene. This CDR3 has 15 residues. CDR3 nucleotides: TGTGCCAGCAGCCCGGGGACAGGGGGCAGCTATGGCTACACCTTC. It yields the protein CASSPGTGGSYGYTF.

This chain links TRBV9 with TRBJ2-2; D is uncertain. This CDR3 spans 13 amino acids. Germline CDR1 and CDR2: SGDLS and YYNGEE. V gave up 0 bases and J gave up 4 bases, with 4 bases separating them. The CDR3 protein is CASSVVATGELFF. The CDR3 coding sequence is TGTGCCAGCAGCGTAGTGGCCACCGGGGAGCTGTTTTTT. Complete variable domain (other parts from reference TRBV9 and TRBJ2-2): DSGVTQTPKHLITATGQRVTLRCSPRSGDLSVYWYQQSLDQGLQFLIQYYNGEERAKGNILERFSAQQFPDLHSELNLSSLELGDSALYFCASSVVATGELFFGEGSRLTVL.

In this sample, this clone turned up many times. The genes are TRBV2 and TRBJ2-2, with 8 positions matching TRBD1. Unmatched junction bases numbered 8, after V lost 6 bases and J lost 5 bases. Germline CDR1 is SNHLY and CDR2 is FYNNEI. The CDR3 is 15 residues long. CDR3 amino acids: CASRSDRGWTGELFF. CDR3 DNA: TGTGCCAGCAGAAGTGACAGGGGTTGGACCGGGGAGCTGTTTTTT.

Ten or more counts support this clone. This chain joins TRBV7-2 and TRBJ1-5; D ambiguous. Germline-derived CDR1 and CDR2 are SGHTA and FQGNSA. The CDR3 is 14 amino acids. The germline V and J ends were trimmed by 1 base and 6 bases, with 10 bases remaining between them. This CDR3 is CASSLGARGQPQHF. Here the CDR3 DNA reads TGTGCCAGCAGCTTAGGGGCTCGGGGTCAGCCCCAGCATTTT.

The genes are TRBV15 and TRBJ2-1, with 8 bases matching TRBD2. The germline gives CDR1 LNHNV, CDR2 YYDKDF (reference sequence). The CDR3 is 16 residues long. J was trimmed by 4 bases and V by 2 bases; bases with no gene match: 7. CDR3 bases: TGTGCCACCAGCAGACTTAGCGGGGTTAGGTACAATGAGCAGTTCTTC. It is translated as CATSRLSGVRYNEQFF.

V and J are TRBV6-4 and TRBJ1-6; weak D call: TRBD1 (5 bases). The germline V gene encodes CDR1 MRHNA and CDR2 SNTAGT. The CDR3 is 14 amino acids. With 6 bases removed from V and 2 bases from J, the gap between germline ends came to 8 bases. CDR3 sequence: CASSADTYNSPLHF. The CDR3 DNA sequence: TGTGCCAGCAGCGCGGACACCTATAATTCACCCCTCCACTTT.

The gene calls are TRBV5-1 and TRBJ2-3; a weak D match, TRBD2 (7 bases). From germline, CDR1 is SGHRS and CDR2 YFSETQ. V was shortened by 0 bases and J by 4 bases, with 15 bases between the two germline ends. The CDR3 length is 16 residues. CDR3: CASSLVVGGQADTQYF. In DNA, the CDR3 is TGCGCCAGCAGCTTGGTTGTGGGGGGGCAGGCAGATACGCAGTATTTT.

The rearrangement joins TRBV4-1 to TRBJ2-5, with 10 nucleotides matching TRBD2. The CDR3 sequence is 15 residues long. With 2 bases clipped from V and 3 bases from J, the junction kept 3 bases outside the gene matches. Germline-derived CDR1 and CDR2 are MGHRA and YSYEKL. The CDR3 loop is CASSQHTSGKETQYF. CDR3 sequence (DNA): TGCGCCAGCAGCCAACATACTAGCGGGAAAGAGACCCAGTACTTC.

The table lists this clone with a count of one. The chain couples TRBV10-3 to TRBJ2-2, with TRBD1 as a possible D gene (5 bases). V was shortened by 7 bases and J by 1 base, with 10 bases between the two germline ends. Germline assignment: CDR1 ENHRY and CDR2 SYGVKD. CDR3 length: 14 residues. CDR3 region: CAINRQGNTGELFF. DNA for the CDR3: TGTGCCATCAACAGGCAGGGGAACACCGGGGAGCTGTTTTTT.

This chain uses TRBV6-5 with TRBJ2-7; 7 positions agree with TRBD2. Germline CDR1 is MNHEY and CDR2 is SVGAGI. After removal of 6 bases from V and 4 bases from J, the junction contained 9 bases not matched to a gene. The CDR3 is 14 amino acids. CDR3 loop: CASRGSRGGYEQYF. The CDR3 coding sequence is TGTGCCAGCAGAGGGAGTCGGGGAGGGTACGAGCAGTACTTC.

The chain joins TRBV7-3 to TRBJ2-2; D is ambiguous. V was shortened by 6 bases and J by 2 bases, with 10 bases between the two germline ends. CDR1 and CDR2 (germline): SGHTA, FQGTGA. The CDR3 has 14 amino acids. The chain's CDR3 is CASRVSRNTGELFF. The CDR3 DNA reads TGTGCCAGCAGGGTTAGCCGTAACACCGGGGAGCTGTTTTTT.

V and J are TRBV28 and TRBJ1-2; weak D call: TRBD1 (6 bases). The V and J ends lost 9 bases and 0 bases respectively, with 11 bases between them. The CDR3 sequence is 13 residues long. Germline CDR1 reads MDHEN; CDR2 reads SYDVKM. The CDR3 loop reads CASYDRTNYGYTF. The CDR3 DNA reads TGTGCCAGTTATGACAGGACTAACTATGGCTACACCTTC.

The chain recombines TRBV7-8 with TRBJ2-1, with TRBD2 matching over 8 bases. CDR3 length equals 17 residues. Germline V gene lookup returns CDR1 SGHVS and CDR2 FQNEAQ. Unmatched junction bases numbered 8, after V lost 4 bases and J lost 0 bases. The DNA of the CDR3 is TGTGCCAGCAGCTCGTTTGGCGGGGGGAGCTCCTACAATGAGCAGTTCTTC. Translating it yields CASSSFGGGSSYNEQFF.

CDR3 coding DNA: TGTGCCAGCAGCTTGGATCAACAGGGGGCGGGCGGCTACACCTTC. This sequence encodes CASSLDQQGAGGYTF. The genes are TRBV5-4 and TRBJ1-2; 9 bases align to TRBD1. The CDR3 totals 15 residues. Germline V gives CDR1 SGHNT, CDR2 YYREEE (reference sequence). V lost 0 bases to trimming and J lost 8 bases; unmatched junction nucleotides: 8.

The chain links TRBV9 to TRBJ2-2; D might be TRBD2 (7 bases). From germline, CDR1 is SGDLS and CDR2 YYNGEE. V lost 0 bases and J 4 bases, leaving 13 bases between the germline ends. This CDR3 has 16 residues. The CDR3 coding sequence is TGTGCCAGCAGCGTAGGAGGGGGGGATAGCACCGGGGAGCTGTTTTTT. This gives the protein CASSVGGGDSTGELFF.

The gene calls are TRBV29-1 and TRBJ1-1; no firm D call. There are 12 residues in the CDR3. Trimming took off 6 bases at V and 2 bases at J, with 10 bases between the two ends. From germline, CDR1 is SQVTM and CDR2 ANQGSEA. The CDR3, as DNA: TGCAGCGTCCCAGATTCCAACACTGAAGCTTTCTTT. It yields the protein CSVPDSNTEAFF. Based on the CDR3 plus reference TRBV29-1 and TRBJ1-1, the full variable domain is SAVISQKPSRDICQRGTSLTIQCQVDSQVTMMFWYRQQPGQSLTLIATANQGSEATYESGFVIDKFPISRPNLTFSTLTVSNMSPEDSSIYLCSVPDSNTEAFFGQGTRLTVV.

This clone has just a few counts. The chain carries TRBV27 and TRBJ1-2; maybe TRBD1 (5 bases). This CDR3 has 13 amino acids. V dropped 2 bases and J dropped 6 bases, with 10 bases sitting between them. Germline CDR1 MNHEY, CDR2 SMNVEV (reference sequence). CDR3 sequence: CASSLGRAHGYTF. For the CDR3, the DNA is TGTGCCAGCAGTTTAGGCAGGGCCCATGGCTACACCTTC.

CDR3 region: CASSLGAENTIYF. Written as DNA, the CDR3 is TGTGCCAGCAGCTTAGGAGCGGAAAACACCATATATTTT. The chain has TRBV11-2 and TRBJ1-3; D is ambiguous. V was pared by 1 base and J by 6 bases, with 7 bases between. Germline CDR1 SGHAT, CDR2 FQNNGV. The CDR3 consists of 13 residues.